This TCR beta chain was obtained from a study of CD8 T cells in Susac syndrome. V shed 4 bases, J shed 5 bases, and the junction held 12 bases outside the gene matches. The CDR3 length is 16 residues. In germline, CDR1 is LGHDT, CDR2 YNNKEL (reference sequence). Treatment-naive patients with stable or active relapsing-remitting disease were the multiple sclerosis controls. The RNA, roughly 0.45 to 1 ug, was put through reverse transcription using random hexamers. An immunoSEQ multiplex PCR amplified TCR beta CDR3 over 54 Vbeta and 13 Jbeta. TCRdb itself ran the immunoSEQ multiplex PCR reads through MiXCR, one entry per CDR3 protein. The sample has over 150,000 distinct CDR3 sequences; approximately 94% are singletons.

The chain joins TRBV3-1 to TRBJ1-2, with TRBD1 matching over 8 bases. The TCR sequence derives from a human donor with multiple sclerosis. The sequencing input was CD4+ T cells from PBMCs. The CDR3 DNA is TGTGCCAGCAGCCCCTCCGACAGGGGAAAGGGGTATGGCTACACCTTC. It translates to CASSPSDRGKGYGYTF.